A selection of T cell receptor beta chains follows, all from one sample in a study of blood T cell repertoires in COVID-19. TCRdb's table, derived via immunoSEQ multiplex PCR, lists solely in-frame clones and lacks some. There are 20,000 or so clones in the sample; 88% occur only once, and 4.5% to 6% lies in the top ten. The sample consisted of PBMCs or T cells enriched from blood (not recorded which). These receptors came from a woman under 40 who had recovered from COVID-19. Each CDR3 is given with its conserved first and last residue. Size is stated for part of the rows, as once, few or many counts, or as a class when the clone is expanded.

>-|TRBJ1-1|TRBV7-2
CASSSHMNTEAFF
>-|TRBJ2-5|TRBV6-5
CASLRGLAETQYF
>once|TRBJ2-1|TRBV4-3
CASSQAAGGIGEQFF
>-|TRBJ1-5|TRBV6-5
CASRGQGANQPQHF
>-|TRBJ1-5|TRBV6-5
CASQGPEEGNQPQHF
>few|TRBJ2-7|TRBV5-1
CASSLRTGAGYEQYF
>-|TRBJ1-1|TRBV19
CASTAWEARTEAFF
>-|TRBJ1-5|TRBV7-2
CASSLSGLNQPQHF
>-|TRBJ2-3|TRBV4-3
CASSQEGLAPVSTDTQYF
>-|TRBJ2-1|TRBV7-8
CASSPRDRGSFF
>-|TRBJ1-1|TRBV2
CASSLQGMNTEAFF
>-|TRBJ2-5|TRBV6-5
CAGGLAMSAETQYF